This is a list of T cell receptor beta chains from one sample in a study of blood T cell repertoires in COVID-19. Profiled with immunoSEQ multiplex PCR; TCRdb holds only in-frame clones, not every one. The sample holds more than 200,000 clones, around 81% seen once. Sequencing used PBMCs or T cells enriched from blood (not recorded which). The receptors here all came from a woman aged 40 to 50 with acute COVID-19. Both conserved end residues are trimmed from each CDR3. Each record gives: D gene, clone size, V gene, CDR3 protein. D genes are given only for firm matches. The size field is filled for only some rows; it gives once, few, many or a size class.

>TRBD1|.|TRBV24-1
ATSDTKQGDQY
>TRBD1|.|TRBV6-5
ASKLGQVTYEQY
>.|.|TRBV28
ASSPPGSGGYT
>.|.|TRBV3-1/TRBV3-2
ASSQVRYEQY
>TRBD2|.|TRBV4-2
ASSQEASGGSYEQY
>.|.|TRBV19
ASSIFEQVSNQPQH
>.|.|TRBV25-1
ASSSRVTNEKLF
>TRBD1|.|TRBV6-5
ASSDETGDNSPLH
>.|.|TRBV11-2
ASSLGYRTSTPWQY
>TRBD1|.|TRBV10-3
AISEGRGRSTGELF
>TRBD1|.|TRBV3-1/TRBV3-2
ASSLTGALTQETQY
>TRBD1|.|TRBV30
AWRGTGRQPQH
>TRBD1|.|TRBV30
AWGQGVIYNEQF
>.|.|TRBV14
ASSQSRETQY
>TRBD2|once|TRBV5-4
ASSHGRARNTGELF
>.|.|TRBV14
ASSQTRNTEAF
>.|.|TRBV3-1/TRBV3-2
ASSQARGIDYNEQF
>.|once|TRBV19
ASTVQGVKNEKLF
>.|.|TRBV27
ASSPIGRRVDTEAF
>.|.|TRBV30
AWSQYTGELF
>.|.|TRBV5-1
ASSPLQASNEKLF
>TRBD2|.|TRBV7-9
ASKGGTETQY
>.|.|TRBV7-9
ASSSTGGTNEKLF
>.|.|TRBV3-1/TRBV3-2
ASSQERQAGEY
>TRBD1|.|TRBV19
ASSQTGLYEQY
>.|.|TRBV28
ASRGRGSQRSKETQY
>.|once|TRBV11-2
ASSMDSRMSYEQY
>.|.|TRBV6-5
ASKAWPGSYEQY
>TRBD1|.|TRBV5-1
ASSFRTGSSTDTQY
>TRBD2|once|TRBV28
ASSSLAGGTYEQY
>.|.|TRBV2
ASSEKGVSGANVLT
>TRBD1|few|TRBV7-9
ASTLPTLKDRAYEQY
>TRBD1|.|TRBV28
ASRRTGEANEKLF
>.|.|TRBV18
ASSPGQVYNQPQH
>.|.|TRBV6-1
ASSELWGVVGYT
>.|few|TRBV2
ASSEGGGPEAF
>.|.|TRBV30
AWSSYRVYNEQF
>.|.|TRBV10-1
ASSERPGSYEQY
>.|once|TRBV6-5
ASRRSGYEQY
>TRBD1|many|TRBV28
ASSLEDRATYSNQPQH
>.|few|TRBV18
ASSAYRHSGANVLT
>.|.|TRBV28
ASSQPPGEETQY
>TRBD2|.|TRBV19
ASSTIAGGYNEQF
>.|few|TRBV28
ASRRRAGDQPQH
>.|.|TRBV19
ASDSRGDGRGYGYT
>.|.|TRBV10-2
ASSRDPELTEAF
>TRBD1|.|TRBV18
ASSPNRGSGTEAF
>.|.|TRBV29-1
SVEVAQGGRETQY
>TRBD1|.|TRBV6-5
ASSTGQGNTEAF
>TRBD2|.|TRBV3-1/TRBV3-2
ASSQEGLRGLAGAGDRNEQF
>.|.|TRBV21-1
ASSARGDFSYNEQF
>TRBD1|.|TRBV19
ASSSTGLKSPLH
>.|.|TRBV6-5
ASTLGRTNYGYT
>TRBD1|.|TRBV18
ASSPQDRGYNSPLH
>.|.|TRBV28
ASSLTPGVTYEQY